The 13 T cell receptor beta chains listed next were all sequenced from one sample in a study of cytomegalovirus exposure and HLA in healthy donors. 13 Jbeta primers and 60 Vbeta primers were used for the PCR. Repertoires were generated with immunoSEQ multiplex PCR, while TCRdb's copy carries only in-frame clones and drops some. Here the sample spans 150,000 to 250,000 clones, around 81% being singletons. Input material: PBMCs. These receptors all stem from a young man in good health and CMV-seronegative.

The chain couples TRBV7-9 to TRBJ2-1; D not resolved. Trimming pared 0 bases from V and 4 bases from J, leaving 13 bases between. Per germline, CDR1 SEHNR and CDR2 FQNEAQ (reference sequence). The CDR3 contains 16 residues. DNA for the CDR3: TGTGCCAGCAGCTTAGCATCCCCTACCCTATACAATGAGCAGTTCTTC. Translation gives CASSLASPTLYNEQFF.

This rearrangement joins TRBV15 to TRBJ1-5; no firm D call. Germline-derived CDR1 and CDR2 are LNHNV and YYDKDF (reference sequence). The CDR3 sequence is 18 residues long. V dropped 0 bases and J dropped 3 bases, with 18 bases sitting between them. DNA of the CDR3: TGTGCCACCAGCAGAGATCTGCTCTCCGGGTCTATCAATCAGCCCCAGCATTTT. Protein sequence: CATSRDLLSGSINQPQHF.

In regard to this clone: Other DNA sequences of this sample code for an identical CDR3. As DNA, the CDR3 is TGTGCCAGCAGCTTCGACAGGGATCACACCTTC. Amino acids: CASSFDRDHTF. V usage is TRBV7-9 and J usage is TRBJ1-2; 7 bases are a match to TRBD1. The CDR3 is made up of 11 amino acids. After removal of 3 bases from V and 12 bases from J, the junction contained 4 bases not matched to a gene. The germline V gene has CDR1 SEHNR and CDR2 FQNEAQ (reference sequence).

The chain is built from TRBV19 and TRBJ1-1; D remains unclear. CDR3 length equals 13 residues. V gave up 7 bases and J gave up 4 bases, with 13 bases separating them. Per germline, CDR1 LNHDA and CDR2 SQIVND (reference sequence). The CDR3 coding sequence is TGTGCCAGTATAGGGAGGGAGGGCACTGAAGCTTTCTTT. This gives the protein CASIGREGTEAFF. The full variable domain, completed using reference TRBV19 and TRBJ1-1, is DGGITQSPKYLFRKEGQNVTLSCEQNLNHDAMYWYRQDPGQGLRLIYYSQIVNDFQKGDIAEGYSVSREKKESFPLTVTSAQKNPTAFYLCASIGREGTEAFFGQGTRLTVV.

There are a few counts of this clone. This chain joins TRBV5-1 and TRBJ2-7; 8 bases are a match to TRBD2. V trimming: 0 bases; J trimming: 6 bases; junction bases outside the gene matches: 8. CDR3 length: 15 residues. CDR1 is SGHRS and CDR2 is YFSETQ in the germline V gene. CDR3 sequence: CASSLAGTSSSEQYF. The CDR3 region has the DNA TGCGCCAGCAGCTTGGCCGGGACTAGTTCCAGCGAGCAGTACTTC.

The J gene is TRBJ2-7, the V gene TRBV11-1; D call uncertain. Trimming removed 4 bases from V and 3 bases from J, with 16 bases in between. The V gene's germline CDR1 is SGHAT and CDR2 FQDESV (reference sequence). This CDR3 has 15 residues. The CDR3 is CASSSHKQKIYEQYF. The DNA of the CDR3 is TGTGCCAGCAGCTCTCATAAACAAAAGATCTACGAGCAGTACTTC. The full variable domain, rest sourced from reference TRBV11-1 and TRBJ2-7, is EAEVAQSPRYKITEKSQAVAFWCDPISGHATLYWYRQILGQGPELLVQFQDESVVDDSQLPKDRFSAERLKGVDSTLKIQPAELGDSAMYLCASSSHKQKIYEQYFGPGTRLTVT.

The table lists this clone with a few counts. This rearrangement joins TRBV10-3 to TRBJ1-1, with D possibly matching TRBD1 (6 bases). The germline gives CDR1 ENHRY, CDR2 SYGVKD. The V end was cut by 0 bases, the J end by 1 base, with 9 bases between. The CDR3 is 15 amino acids. The CDR3 coding sequence is TGTGCCATCAGTGAGTCGACAGGAGCGAACACTGAAGCTTTCTTT. Encoded protein: CAISESTGANTEAFF.

V is TRBV5-6 and J is TRBJ2-1; 7 bases match TRBD2. The junction had 5 bases not matched to a gene; V was cut back by 0 bases and J by 2 bases. The CDR3 runs to 16 residues. From germline, CDR1 is SGHDT and CDR2 YYEEEE. CDR3 in amino acids: CASSLDSGNPYNEQFF. CDR3 DNA: TGTGCCAGCAGCTTGGACAGCGGGAACCCCTACAATGAGCAGTTCTTC.

The rearrangement links TRBV6-1 to TRBJ2-3; 16 bases map to TRBD2. The CDR3 runs to 19 residues. Trimming took 2 bases from V and 3 from J; bases not matched to a gene: 8. Per the germline V gene, CDR1 is MNHNS and CDR2 is SASEGT. CDR3 residues: CASSEPLGLAGGLTDTQYF. In DNA, the CDR3 is TGTGCCAGCAGTGAACCCCTGGGACTAGCGGGAGGGTTGACAGATACGCAGTATTTT.

This clone was seen a few times. V usage is TRBV27 and J usage is TRBJ1-4; D may be TRBD1 (6 bases). V was shortened by 0 bases and J by 10 bases, with 12 bases between the two germline ends. The CDR3 consists of 14 residues. CDR1 and CDR2 from the germline V gene are MNHEY and SMNVEV (reference sequence). The CDR3 loop is CASSLSIQGGKLFF. The CDR3 coding sequence is TGTGCCAGCAGTTTATCCATACAGGGTGGAAAACTGTTTTTT.

CDR3 loop: CATSARDEQYF. CDR3 DNA sequence: TGTGCCACCTCAGCCCGGGACGAGCAGTACTTC. The chain uses TRBV2 and TRBJ2-7; no reliable D call. Trimming took off 10 bases at V and 5 bases at J, with 12 bases between the two ends. The CDR3 consists of 11 residues. Germline V lookup: CDR1 SNHLY, CDR2 FYNNEI.

The chain links TRBV5-1 to TRBJ1-5; TRBD1 aligns across 10 bases. Germline CDR1 and CDR2: SGHRS and YFSETQ. J was trimmed by 1 base and V by 4 bases; bases with no gene match: 8. The CDR3 sequence is 17 residues long. CDR3 loop: CASSPGQGIVSNQPQHF. CDR3 DNA: TGCGCCAGCAGCCCGGGACAGGGGATAGTAAGCAATCAGCCCCAGCATTTT.

The rearrangement links TRBV28 to TRBJ2-4; TRBD1 matches at 8 bases. This CDR3 region has 21 residues. With 5 bases clipped from V and 0 bases from J, the junction kept 21 bases outside the gene matches. In germline, CDR1 is MDHEN, CDR2 SYDVKM. The CDR3 sequence is CASSQGGVRGPSTLAKNIQYF. CDR3 nucleotide sequence: TGTGCCAGCAGTCAAGGGGGAGTCAGGGGGCCCTCAACCTTAGCCAAAAACATTCAGTACTTC.